This TCR beta chain emerged from a study of blood T cell repertoires in COVID-19. As for the study in general: The samples span acute and convalescent COVID-19 from the United States, Italy and Spain. PBMCs, B-cell-depleted T cells, or T cells were the source of the cDNA or gDNA that made up the material.

Method: immunoSEQ multiplex PCR; TCRdb's copy keeps in-frame clones and lacks some. The table records roughly 100,000 clones, 84% of them present only once. In germline, CDR1 is SEHNR, CDR2 FQNEAQ (reference sequence). This CDR3 is 13 amino acids long. Trimming left V 4 bases short and J 4 bases short, with 9 bases between. J is TRBJ2-3 and V is TRBV7-9; tentative D call: TRBD1 (5 bases). The material sequenced was peripheral blood. This receptor was obtained from a human donor in a cohort sampled during active COVID-19. CDR3 amino acids: CASSSDIPDTQYF. The CDR3 bases are TGTGCCAGCAGCTCGGACATCCCAGATACGCAGTATTTT. Drawing the rest from reference TRBV7-9 and TRBJ2-3, the complete variable domain is DTGVSQNPRHKITKRGQNVTFRCDPISEHNRLYWYRQTLGQGPEFLTYFQNEAQLEKSRLLSDRFSAERPKGSFSTLEIQRTEQGDSAMYLCASSSDIPDTQYFGPGTRLTVL.